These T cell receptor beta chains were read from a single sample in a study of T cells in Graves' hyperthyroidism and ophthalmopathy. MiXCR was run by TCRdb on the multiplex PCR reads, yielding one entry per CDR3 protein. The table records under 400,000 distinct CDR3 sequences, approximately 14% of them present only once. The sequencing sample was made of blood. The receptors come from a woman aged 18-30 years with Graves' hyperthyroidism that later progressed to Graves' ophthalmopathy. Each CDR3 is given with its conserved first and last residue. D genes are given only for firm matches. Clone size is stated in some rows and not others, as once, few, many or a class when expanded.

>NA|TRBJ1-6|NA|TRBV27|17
TGTGCCAGCAGTTTATCGCACAGGGCCTCCTATAATTCACCCCTCCACTTT
CASSLSHRASYNSPLHF
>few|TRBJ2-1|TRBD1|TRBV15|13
TGTGCCACCAGCAGAGATCCGACAGGGGAGCAGTTCTTC
CATSRDPTGEQFF
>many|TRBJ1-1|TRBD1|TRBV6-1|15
TGTGCCAGCAGTTCCCAGGGGGCGGCGGGCACTGAAGCTTTCTTT
CASSSQGAAGTEAFF
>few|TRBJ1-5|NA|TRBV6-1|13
TGTGCCAGCAGTGAAACAAGCAATCAGCCCCAGCATTTT
CASSETSNQPQHF
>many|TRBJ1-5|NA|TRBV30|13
TGTGCCTGGGACCAGGGAAGGACTCAGCCCCAGCATTTT
CAWDQGRTQPQHF
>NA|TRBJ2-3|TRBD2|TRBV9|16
TGTGCCAGCAGCGCCTGGACTAGCGGGAGTCTGGATACGCAGTATTTT
CASSAWTSGSLDTQYF
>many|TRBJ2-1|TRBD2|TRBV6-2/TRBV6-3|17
TGTGCCAGCAGTTACCCCATAGCGGGAGAGGGATCCAATGAGCAGTTCTTC
CASSYPIAGEGSNEQFF
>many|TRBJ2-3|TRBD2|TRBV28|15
TGTGCCAGCAGTTCCAGCGGGAGTAGCACAGATACGCAGTATTTT
CASSSSGSSTDTQYF
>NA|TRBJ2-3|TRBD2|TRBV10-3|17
TGTGCCATCAGCGGGGGACTAGATAGCTTAGGCACAGGTACGCAGTATTTT
CAISGGLDSLGTGTQYF
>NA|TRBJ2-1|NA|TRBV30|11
TGTGCCTGGAGTGTAATGGCCGAGCAATTCTTC
CAWSVMAEQFF
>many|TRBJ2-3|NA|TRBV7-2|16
TGTGCCAGCAGCCCGGGGAACGGGCCATACACAGATACGCAGTATTTT
CASSPGNGPYTDTQYF
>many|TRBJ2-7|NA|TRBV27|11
TGTGCCAGCGCCCTTGGTGGGACGCAGTACTTC
CASALGGTQYF
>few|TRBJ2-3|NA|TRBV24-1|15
TGTGCCACCAGTGATTGGGACAAGTTCGGAGATACGCAGTATTTT
CATSDWDKFGDTQYF
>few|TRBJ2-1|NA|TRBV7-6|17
TGTGCCAGCAGCTTAGAGGTAGCGGATATTTCCTACAATGAGCAGTTCTTC
CASSLEVADISYNEQFF
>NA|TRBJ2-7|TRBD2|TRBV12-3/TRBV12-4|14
TGTGCCAGCAGTACAAGCGGGAACCCCTTCGAGCAGTACTTC
CASSTSGNPFEQYF
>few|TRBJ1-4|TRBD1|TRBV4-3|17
TGCGCCAGCAGCCAAGGACAGGGGGGAGAGGTGAATGAAAAACTGTTTTTT
CASSQGQGGEVNEKLFF
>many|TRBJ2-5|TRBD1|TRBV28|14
TGTGCCAGCAGTTTACCTGGACAGGCGGAGACCCAGTACTTC
CASSLPGQAETQYF
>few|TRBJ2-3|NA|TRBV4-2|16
TGTGCCAGCAGCTCAGAGTTCGGGGGCGTGACAGATACGCAGTATTTT
CASSSEFGGVTDTQYF
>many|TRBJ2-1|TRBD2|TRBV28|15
TGTGCCAGCAGCCGTCAGCGGGAGTTAGGCGATGAGCAGTTCTTC
CASSRQRELGDEQFF
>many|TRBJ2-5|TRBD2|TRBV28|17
TGTGCCAGCAGTTTACTATATACGGGACTAGCGGAAGAGACCCAGTACTTC
CASSLLYTGLAEETQYF
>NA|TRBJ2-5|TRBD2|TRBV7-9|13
TGTGCCAGCAGCCCCAGCGGGGAGGAGACCCAGTACTTC
CASSPSGEETQYF
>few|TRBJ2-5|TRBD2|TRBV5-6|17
TGTGCCAGCAGCTTCGGGACGGGAGGATGGTACCAAGAGACCCAGTACTTC
CASSFGTGGWYQETQYF
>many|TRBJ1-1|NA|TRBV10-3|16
TGTGCCATCAGTGAAAGGAAGGGGATCATGAACACTGAAGCTTTCTTT
CAISERKGIMNTEAFF
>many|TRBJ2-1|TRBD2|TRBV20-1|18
TGCAGTGCCACGCTCCCGGGACTAGCGGCATACTCCTACAATGAGCAGTTCTTC
CSATLPGLAAYSYNEQFF
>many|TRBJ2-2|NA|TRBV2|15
TGTGCCAGCAGTGAGACGGTAGTTTACGGCGGGGAGCTGTTTTTT
CASSETVVYGGELFF
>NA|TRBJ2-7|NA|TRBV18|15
TGTGCCAGCTCATTAGGGGACACCCCGGCCTACGAGCAGTACTTC
CASSLGDTPAYEQYF
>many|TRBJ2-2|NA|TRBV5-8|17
TGTGCCAGCAGCCCCCTCGTTGGCCAGGTTGACACCGGGGAGCTGTTTTTT
CASSPLVGQVDTGELFF
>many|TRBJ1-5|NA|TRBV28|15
TGTGCCAGCAGTTTACAGGGGTGGAGCAATCAGCCCCAGCATTTT
CASSLQGWSNQPQHF
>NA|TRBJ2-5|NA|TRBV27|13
TGTGCCAGCAGTTCCAAGGGCCGGGGGACCCAGTACTTC
CASSSKGRGTQYF
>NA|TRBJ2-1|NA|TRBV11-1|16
TGTGCCAGCAGCTTATTGTACGAAAGCTCCTACAATGAGCAGTTCTTC
CASSLLYESSYNEQFF
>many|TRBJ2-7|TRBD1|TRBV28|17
TGTGCCAGCAGTTTGGGGACAGGGGTCCTATTGATCCACGAGCAGTACTTC
CASSLGTGVLLIHEQYF